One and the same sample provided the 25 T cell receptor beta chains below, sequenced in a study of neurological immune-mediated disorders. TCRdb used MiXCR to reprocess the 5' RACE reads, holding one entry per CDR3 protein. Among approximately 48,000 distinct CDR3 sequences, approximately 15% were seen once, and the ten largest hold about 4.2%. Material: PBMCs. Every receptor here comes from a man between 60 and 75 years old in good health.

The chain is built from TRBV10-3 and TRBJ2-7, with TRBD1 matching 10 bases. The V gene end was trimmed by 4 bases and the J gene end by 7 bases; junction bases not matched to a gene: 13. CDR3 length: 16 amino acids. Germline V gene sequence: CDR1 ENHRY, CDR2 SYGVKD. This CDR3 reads CAISGSTGGARNEQYF. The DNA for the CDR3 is TGTGCCATCAGTGGATCGACAGGGGGCGCTAGGAATGAGCAGTACTTC.

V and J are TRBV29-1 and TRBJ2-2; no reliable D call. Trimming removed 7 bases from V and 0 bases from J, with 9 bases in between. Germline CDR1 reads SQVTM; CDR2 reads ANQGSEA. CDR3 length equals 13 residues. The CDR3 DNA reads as TGCAGCGGTCTGCCCGCGAACACCGGGGAGCTGTTTTTT. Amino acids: CSGLPANTGELFF.

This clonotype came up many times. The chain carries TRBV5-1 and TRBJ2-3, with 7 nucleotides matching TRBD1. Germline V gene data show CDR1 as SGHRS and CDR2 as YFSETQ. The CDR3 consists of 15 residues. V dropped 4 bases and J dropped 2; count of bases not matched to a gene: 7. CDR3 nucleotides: TGCGCCAGCAGCGGAACGACAGGGTCCACAGATACGCAGTATTTT. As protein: CASSGTTGSTDTQYF.

The DNA for the CDR3 is TGCGCCAGTAGTCTAGGGACAGCGAACACCGGGGAGCTGTTTTTT. Amino acid sequence: CASSLGTANTGELFF. This chain links TRBV5-1 with TRBJ2-2; 7 bases line up with TRBD1. CDR1 is SGHRS, CDR2 YFSETQ, per germline. V lost 8 bases, J lost 0 bases, and 7 bases stayed unmatched. The CDR3 contains 15 residues.

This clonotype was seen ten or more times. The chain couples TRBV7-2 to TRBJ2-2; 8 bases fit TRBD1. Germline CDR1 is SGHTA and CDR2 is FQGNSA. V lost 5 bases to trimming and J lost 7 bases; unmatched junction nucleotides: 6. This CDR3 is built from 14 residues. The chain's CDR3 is CASSLRQGLGELFF. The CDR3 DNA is TGTGCCAGCAGCCTGAGACAGGGGCTCGGGGAGCTGTTTTTT.

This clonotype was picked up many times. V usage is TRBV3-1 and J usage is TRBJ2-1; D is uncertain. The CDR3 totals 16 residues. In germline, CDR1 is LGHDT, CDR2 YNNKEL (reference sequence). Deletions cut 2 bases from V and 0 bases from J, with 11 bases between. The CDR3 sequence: CASSQFPESSYNEQFF. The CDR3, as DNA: TGTGCCAGCAGCCAATTTCCGGAAAGCTCCTACAATGAGCAGTTCTTC.

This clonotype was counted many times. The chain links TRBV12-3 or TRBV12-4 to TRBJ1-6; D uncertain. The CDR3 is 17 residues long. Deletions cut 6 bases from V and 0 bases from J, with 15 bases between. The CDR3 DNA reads TGTGCCAGCAGCCCCGGGCCTCCCAGCTCCTATAATTCACCCCTCCACTTT. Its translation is CASSPGPPSSYNSPLHF.

The CDR3 is CASSPSTGNTEAFF. In nucleotides, the CDR3 is TGTGCCAGCTCACCATCTACGGGAAACACTGAAGCTTTCTTT. V gene TRBV18 combines with J gene TRBJ1-1, with D unclear. Germline V gives CDR1 KGHSH, CDR2 LQKENI. This CDR3 region has 14 residues. Trimming pared 2 bases from V and 2 bases from J, leaving 9 bases between.

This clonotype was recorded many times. CDR3 sequence: CSARGVLPGAVGYF. Here the CDR3 DNA reads TGCAGTGCTAGGGGAGTTCTACCGGGGGCCGTGGGGTACTTC. V gene TRBV20-1 combines with J gene TRBJ2-7; either TRBD1 or TRBD2 may supply D (6 bases each). This CDR3 has 14 residues. Germline lookup yields CDR1 DFQATT and CDR2 SNEGSKA (reference sequence). V lost 3 bases to trimming and J lost 12 bases, with 24 bases between them.

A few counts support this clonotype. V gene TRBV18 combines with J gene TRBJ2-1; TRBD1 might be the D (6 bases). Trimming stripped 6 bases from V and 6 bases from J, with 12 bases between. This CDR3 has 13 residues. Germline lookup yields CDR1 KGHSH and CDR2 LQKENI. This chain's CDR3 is CASSYGQTNEQFF. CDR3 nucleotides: TGTGCCAGCTCTTACGGACAGACCAATGAGCAGTTCTTC.

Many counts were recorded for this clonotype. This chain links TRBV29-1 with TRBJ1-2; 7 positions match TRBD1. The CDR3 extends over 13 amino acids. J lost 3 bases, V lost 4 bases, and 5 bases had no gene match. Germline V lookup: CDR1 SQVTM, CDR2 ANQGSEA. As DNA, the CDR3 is TGCAGCGTTGTGACAGGGAAGGACTATGGCTACACCTTC. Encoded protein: CSVVTGKDYGYTF.

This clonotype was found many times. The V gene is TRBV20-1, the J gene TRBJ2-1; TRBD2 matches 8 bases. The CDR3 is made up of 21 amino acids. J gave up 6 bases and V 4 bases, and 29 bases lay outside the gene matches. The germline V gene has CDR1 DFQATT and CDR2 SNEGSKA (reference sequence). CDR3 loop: CSANGGLIISGISGMGNEQFF. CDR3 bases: TGCAGTGCTAACGGGGGCCTGATAATTAGCGGGATCTCAGGGATGGGCAATGAGCAGTTCTTC.

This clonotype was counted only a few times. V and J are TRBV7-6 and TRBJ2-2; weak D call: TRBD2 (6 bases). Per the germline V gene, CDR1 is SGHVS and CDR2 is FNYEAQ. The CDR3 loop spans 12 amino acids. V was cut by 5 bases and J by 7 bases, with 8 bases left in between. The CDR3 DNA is TGTGCCAGCAGCCGGGGGTTCGGGGAGCTGTTTTTT. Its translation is CASSRGFGELFF.

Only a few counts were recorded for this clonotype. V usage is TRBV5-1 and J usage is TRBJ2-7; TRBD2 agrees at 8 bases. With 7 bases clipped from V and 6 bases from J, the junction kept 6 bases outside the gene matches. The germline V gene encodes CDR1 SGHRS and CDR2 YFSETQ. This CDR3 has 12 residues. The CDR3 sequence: CASSYSGSEQYF. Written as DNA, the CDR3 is TGCGCCAGCTCCTACAGCGGGAGCGAGCAGTACTTC. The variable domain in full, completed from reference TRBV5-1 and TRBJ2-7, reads KAGVTQTPRYLIKTRGQQVTLSCSPISGHRSVSWYQQTPGQGLQFLFEYFSETQRNKGNFPGRFSGRQFSNSRSEMNVSTLELGDSALYLCASSYSGSEQYFGPGTRLTVT.

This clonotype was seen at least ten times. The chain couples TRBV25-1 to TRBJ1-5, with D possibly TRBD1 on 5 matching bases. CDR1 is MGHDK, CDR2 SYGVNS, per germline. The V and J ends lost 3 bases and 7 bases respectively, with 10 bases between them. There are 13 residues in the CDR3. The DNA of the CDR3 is TGTGCCAGCAGTGACAGGGTTGACCAGCCCCAGCATTTT. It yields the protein CASSDRVDQPQHF.

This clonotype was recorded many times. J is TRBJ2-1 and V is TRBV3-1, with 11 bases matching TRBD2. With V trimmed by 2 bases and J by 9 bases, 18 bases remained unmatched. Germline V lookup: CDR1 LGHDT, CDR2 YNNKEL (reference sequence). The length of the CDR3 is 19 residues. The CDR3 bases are TGTGCCAGCAGCCAATGGGCCGTAGCGGGAGGGCCTCCACTAGTTGAGCAGTTCTTC. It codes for CASSQWAVAGGPPLVEQFF.

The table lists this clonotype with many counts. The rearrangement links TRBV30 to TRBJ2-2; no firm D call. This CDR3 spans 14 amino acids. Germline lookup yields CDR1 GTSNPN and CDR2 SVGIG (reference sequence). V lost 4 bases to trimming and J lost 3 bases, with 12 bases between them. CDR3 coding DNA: TGTGCCTGGACCCGCTCTACTTACACCGGGGAGCTGTTTTTT. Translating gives CAWTRSTYTGELFF.

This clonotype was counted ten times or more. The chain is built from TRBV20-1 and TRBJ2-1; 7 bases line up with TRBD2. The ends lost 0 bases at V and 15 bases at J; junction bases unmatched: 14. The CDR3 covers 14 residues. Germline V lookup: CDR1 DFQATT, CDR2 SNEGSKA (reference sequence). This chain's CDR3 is CSARDFRLAETPFF. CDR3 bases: TGCAGTGCTAGAGATTTCCGCCTAGCGGAGACACCGTTCTTC.

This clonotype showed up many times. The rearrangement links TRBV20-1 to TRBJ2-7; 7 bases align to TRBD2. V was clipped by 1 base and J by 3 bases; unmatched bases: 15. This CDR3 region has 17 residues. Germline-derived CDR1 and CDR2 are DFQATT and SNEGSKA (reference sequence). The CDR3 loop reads CSARGAPKAGDYYEQYF. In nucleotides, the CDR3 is TGCAGTGCTAGAGGTGCCCCCAAGGCGGGGGACTACTACGAGCAGTACTTC.

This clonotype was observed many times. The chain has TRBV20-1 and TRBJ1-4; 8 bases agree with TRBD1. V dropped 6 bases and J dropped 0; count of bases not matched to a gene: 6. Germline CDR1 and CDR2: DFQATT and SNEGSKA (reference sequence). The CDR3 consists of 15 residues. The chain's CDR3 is CSARRTGPTNEKLFF. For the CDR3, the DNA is TGCAGTGCGAGAAGGACAGGGCCAACTAATGAAAAACTGTTTTTT.

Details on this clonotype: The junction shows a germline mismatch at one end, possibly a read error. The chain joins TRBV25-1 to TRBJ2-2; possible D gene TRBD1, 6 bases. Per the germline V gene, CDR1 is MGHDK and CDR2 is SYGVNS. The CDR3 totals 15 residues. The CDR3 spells CASSEYLRGTGELFF. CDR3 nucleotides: TGTGCCAGCAGTGAATACCTCAGGGGCACCGGGGAACTGTTTTTT. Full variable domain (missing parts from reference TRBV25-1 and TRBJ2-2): EADIYQTPRYLVIGTGKKITLECSQTMGHDKMYWYQQDPGMELHLIHYSYGVNSTEKGDLSSESTVSRIRTEHFPLTLESARPSHTSQYLCASSEYLRGTGELFFGEGSRLTVL.

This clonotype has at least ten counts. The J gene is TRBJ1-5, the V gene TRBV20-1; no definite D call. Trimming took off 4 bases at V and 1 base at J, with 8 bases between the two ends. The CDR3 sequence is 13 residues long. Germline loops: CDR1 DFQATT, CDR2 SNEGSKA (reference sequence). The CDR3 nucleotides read TGCAGTGCTAAAGGTTACAGCAATCAGCCCCAGCATTTT. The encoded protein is CSAKGYSNQPQHF.

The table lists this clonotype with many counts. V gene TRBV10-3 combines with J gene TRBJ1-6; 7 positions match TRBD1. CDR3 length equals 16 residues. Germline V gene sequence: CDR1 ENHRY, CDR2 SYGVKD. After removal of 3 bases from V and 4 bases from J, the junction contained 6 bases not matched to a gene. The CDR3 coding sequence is TGTGCCATCAGTGACGACAGGGACCCTTATAATTCACCCCTCCACTTT. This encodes CAISDDRDPYNSPLHF.

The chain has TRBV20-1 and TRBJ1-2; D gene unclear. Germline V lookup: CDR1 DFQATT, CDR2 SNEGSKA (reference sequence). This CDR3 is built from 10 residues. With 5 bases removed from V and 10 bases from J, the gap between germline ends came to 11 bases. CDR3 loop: CSAPLGVYTF. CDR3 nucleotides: TGCAGTGCTCCCCTCGGGGTCTACACCTTC.

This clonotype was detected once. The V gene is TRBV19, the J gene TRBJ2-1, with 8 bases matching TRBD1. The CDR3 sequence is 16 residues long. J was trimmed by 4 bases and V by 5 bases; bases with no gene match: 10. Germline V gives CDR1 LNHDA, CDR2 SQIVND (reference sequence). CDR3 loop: CASSPDRGLIYNEQFF. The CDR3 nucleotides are TGTGCCAGTAGTCCAGACAGGGGCTTAATTTACAATGAGCAGTTCTTC.